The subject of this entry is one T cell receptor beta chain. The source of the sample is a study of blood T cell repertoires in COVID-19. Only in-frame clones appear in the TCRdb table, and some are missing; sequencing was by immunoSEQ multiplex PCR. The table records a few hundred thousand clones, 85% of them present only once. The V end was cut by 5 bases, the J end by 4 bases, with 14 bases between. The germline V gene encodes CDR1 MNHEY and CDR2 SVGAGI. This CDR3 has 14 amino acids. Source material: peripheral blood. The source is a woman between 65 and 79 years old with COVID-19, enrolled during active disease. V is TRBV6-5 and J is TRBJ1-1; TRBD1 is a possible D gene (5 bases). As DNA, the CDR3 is TGTGCCAGCAGTAAGCGGGGTGGGGGCACTGAAGCTTTCTTT. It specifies CASSKRGGGTEAFF.